This TCR beta chain was retrieved from a study of blood T cell repertoires in COVID-19. V lost 4 bases, J lost 0 bases, and 8 bases stayed unmatched. The CDR3 contains 18 residues. Per germline, CDR1 MNHEY and CDR2 SMNVEV (reference sequence). As handled by the study authors: Researchers report that nucleated cell counts were estimated from reference gene primer amplification. Only in-frame clones appear in the TCRdb table, and some are missing; sequencing was by immunoSEQ multiplex PCR. D and trimming come from the DNA, and the V and J calls and clone size come from that table. The sample has under 200,000 clones; approximately 91% are singletons.

V and J are TRBV27 and TRBJ1-6, with 8 bases fitting TRBD1. Sequenced: peripheral blood. The sequence came from a man younger than 30 with acute or convalescent COVID-19. Written as DNA, the CDR3 is TGTGCCAGCAGTTGGTCCAGGGGGCTCTTCTCCTATAATTCACCCCTCCACTTT. The encoded protein is CASSWSRGLFSYNSPLHF.